A single T cell receptor (beta chain) is shown here with its context. The antigen is not known. The data were taken from a study of lymphopenia after photon versus proton radiotherapy. The CDR3 is 17 amino acids. Trimming stripped 0 bases from V and 2 bases from J, with 16 bases between. Germline CDR1 is LGHNA and CDR2 is YNFKEQ. Overall study results and limits: After the lymphocyte nadir, photon-treated repertoires showed oligoclonal expansion, especially of CD8+ Temra cells. Relative stability marked proton patients; photon patients lost diversity and naive cells.

Generated by immunoSEQ multiplex PCR, the TCRdb table keeps only in-frame clones and is missing some. The sample includes roughly 58,000 clones, about nine tenths of them seen just once. V and J are TRBV4-2 and TRBJ1-2; D perhaps matches TRBD1 (5 bases). This TCR was recovered from a man older than 75 with esophageal cancer. The sample consisted of peripheral blood, taken from a patient treated with proton-based radiotherapy. The DNA of the CDR3 is TGTGCCAGCAGCCAAGAACGGTCCGCAGGGCGAAACTATGGCTACACCTTC. It is translated as CASSQERSAGRNYGYTF.